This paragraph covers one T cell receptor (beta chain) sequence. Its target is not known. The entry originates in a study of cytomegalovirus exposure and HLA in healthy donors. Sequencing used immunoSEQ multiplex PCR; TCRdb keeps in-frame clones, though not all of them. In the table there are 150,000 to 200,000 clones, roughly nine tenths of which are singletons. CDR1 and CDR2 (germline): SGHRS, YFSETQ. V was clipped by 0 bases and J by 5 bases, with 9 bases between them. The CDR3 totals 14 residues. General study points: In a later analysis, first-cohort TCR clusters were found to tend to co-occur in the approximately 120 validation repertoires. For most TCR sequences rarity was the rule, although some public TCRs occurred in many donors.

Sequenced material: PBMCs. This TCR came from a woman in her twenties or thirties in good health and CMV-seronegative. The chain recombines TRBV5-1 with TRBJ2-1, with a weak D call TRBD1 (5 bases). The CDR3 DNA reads TGCGCCAGCAGCTTGGCAGGGCGAAACAATGAGCAGTTCTTC. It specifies CASSLAGRNNEQFF. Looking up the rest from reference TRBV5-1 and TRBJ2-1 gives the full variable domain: KAGVTQTPRYLIKTRGQQVTLSCSPISGHRSVSWYQQTPGQGLQFLFEYFSETQRNKGNFPGRFSGRQFSNSRSEMNVSTLELGDSALYLCASSLAGRNNEQFFGPGTRLTVL.